This entry describes one T cell receptor beta chain. This receptor's antigen is unknown. The record has no base qualities; no much larger clone is one base away. Libraries were constructed by PCR. The instrument was an Illumina HiSeq 2500. To normalize quantification of the TCRbeta repertoire, the TCR libraries were built with molecular barcoding that relied on unique molecular identifiers. Starting from the raw public reads, TCRdb applied fastp trimming at Q25, assembled clones with MiXCR and retained in-frame beta chains. Here each entry gathers all rows of one CDR3 protein and keeps the most common genes and DNA. Across this sample there are 250,000 to 400,000 distinct CDR3 sequences, with 23% seen only once. The ten biggest clones cover approximately 11% of the sample. The treatment or condition label, read with the paper, signifies: allogeneic hematopoietic cell transplantation with graft depleted of TCRalphabeta T cells and CD19 B cells. The children who served as transplant recipients had been given grafts of TCRalphabeta/CD19-depleted allogeneic hematopoietic cells.

At the junction V is shortened by 5 bases and J by 4 bases; bases outside the gene matches: 14. The CDR3 covers 18 residues, taking in both the cysteine and the phenylalanine. The kept DNA is CDR3 alone, 54 bases in frame from the first base. The data originate from a study of T-cell reconstitution after alpha-beta-depleted transplantation in children (dated by TCRdb to 2016 to 2017). About the full investigation: T-cell immune reconstitution after TCRalphabeta/CD19-depleted allogeneic hematopoietic cell transplantation in children was quantitatively tracked in the study by means of TCR repertoire profiling. What the study reported, not specific to this receptor: The high TCRbeta diversity at day 60 in some patients was ascribed to recipient T cells and intrathymic progenitors that had survived conditioning. Hyperexpanded clone frequencies declined over subsequent months; after one year, T-cell counts and TCRbeta diversity were mostly attributed to newly produced T cells. The apparently early alphabetaT-cell count recovery about two months after transplant was reportedly dependent on only several hundred rapidly expanded clones derived from non-depleted graft cells.

The chain couples TRBV12-3 or TRBV12-4 to TRBJ2-5, with 12 junctional bases fitting TRBD2. This receptor was taken from a male patient aged 5 to 17 who had a stem cell transplant for acute lymphoblastic leukemia, so the T cells may come from the graft donor. The sample here was PBMCs, mostly from graft donor cells, taken 180 days after TCRalphabeta/CD19-depleted stem cell transplant. The CDR3 protein: CASSPGLAGLPVRETQYF. The DNA reads TGTGCCAGCAGTCCTGGACTAGCGGGATTGCCCGTAAGAGAGACCCAGTACTTC.